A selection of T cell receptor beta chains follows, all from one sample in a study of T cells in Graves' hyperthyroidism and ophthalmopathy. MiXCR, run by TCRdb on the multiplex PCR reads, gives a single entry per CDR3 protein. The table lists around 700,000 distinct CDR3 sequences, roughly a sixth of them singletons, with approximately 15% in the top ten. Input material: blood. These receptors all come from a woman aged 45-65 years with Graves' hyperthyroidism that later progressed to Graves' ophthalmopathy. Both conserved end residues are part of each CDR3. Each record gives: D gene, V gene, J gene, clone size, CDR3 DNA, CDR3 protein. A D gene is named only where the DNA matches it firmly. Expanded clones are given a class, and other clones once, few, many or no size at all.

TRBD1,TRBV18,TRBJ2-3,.,TGTGCCAGCTCACCGGCACAGGGGGGAGATACGCAGTATTTT,CASSPAQGGDTQYF
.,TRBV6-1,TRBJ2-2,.,TGTGCCAGCAGTGACCCAGGGACCTCCCTAGACACCGGGGAGCTGTTTTTT,CASSDPGTSLDTGELFF
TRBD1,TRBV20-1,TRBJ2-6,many,TGCAGTGCGATCGGACAGGGTTTCTCTGGGGCCAACGTCCTGACTTTC,CSAIGQGFSGANVLTF
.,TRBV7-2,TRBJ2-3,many,TGTGCCAGCAGCTTATTGGTGTCAGGGGGAGGGCGAGATACGCAGTATTTT,CASSLLVSGGGRDTQYF
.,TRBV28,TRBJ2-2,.,TGTGCCAGCGTAGCCCCGAGGGGGACGGCGAGGGCCGGGGAGCTGTTTTTT,CASVAPRGTARAGELFF
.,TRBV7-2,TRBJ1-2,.,TGTGCCAGCAGCTTAGTTGTCGCAGGACTCTATGGCTACACCTTC,CASSLVVAGLYGYTF
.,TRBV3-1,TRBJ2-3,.,TGTGCCAGCAGCCAGAGATCCCGCGAGGATACGCAGTATTTT,CASSQRSREDTQYF
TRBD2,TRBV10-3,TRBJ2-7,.,TGTGCCATCAGCCATAGCGGGAGCCCCTACGAGCAGTACTTC,CAISHSGSPYEQYF
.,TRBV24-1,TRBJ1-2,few,TGTGCCACCAGTTCTGGAGCTCTCGATGGCTACACCTTC,CATSSGALDGYTF
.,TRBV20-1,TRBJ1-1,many,TGCAGTGCTATGAGACAGCCGAACACTGAAGCTTTCTTT,CSAMRQPNTEAFF
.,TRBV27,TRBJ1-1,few,TGTGCCAGCAGTCCATCCCCTGGGGTGTCTGAAGCTTTCTTT,CASSPSPGVSEAFF
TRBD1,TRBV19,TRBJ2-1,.,TGTGCCAGTAGTATCTATGCGGGACAGGGTCACAATGAGCAGTTCTTC,CASSIYAGQGHNEQFF
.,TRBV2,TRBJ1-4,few,TGTGCCAGCAGTGAATACGGCCCTGCAACTAATGAAAAACTGTTTTTT,CASSEYGPATNEKLFF
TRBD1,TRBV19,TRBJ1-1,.,TGTGCCAGTACCAGGAGGGGACAGCTGAACACTGAAGCTTTCTTT,CASTRRGQLNTEAFF
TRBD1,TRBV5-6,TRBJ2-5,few,TGTGCCAGCAGCTGGACAGGGTCAGAGACCCAGTACTTC,CASSWTGSETQYF
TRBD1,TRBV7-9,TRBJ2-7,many,TGTGCCAGCAGCTCTTACGGGACAGGGGGCTACGAGCAGTACTTC,CASSSYGTGGYEQYF
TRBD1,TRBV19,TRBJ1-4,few,TGTGCCAGTAGTATATTATTCGGACAGGGGAATGAAAAACTGTTTTTT,CASSILFGQGNEKLFF
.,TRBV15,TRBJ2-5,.,TGTGCCACCAGCAGAGATGGAGACGGCGGGTGGGAGACCCAGTACTTC,CATSRDGDGGWETQYF
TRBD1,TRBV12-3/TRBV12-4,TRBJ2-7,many,TGTGCCAGCACTCCCGACAGGGACGAACACGAGCAGTACTTC,CASTPDRDEHEQYF
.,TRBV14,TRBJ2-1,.,TGTGCCAGCAGCCCAACAAGATCCAACAATGAGCAGTTCTTC,CASSPTRSNNEQFF
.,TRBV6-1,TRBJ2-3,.,TGTGCCAGCAGTGTGGGGGGCCGGGCAGATACGCAGTATTTT,CASSVGGRADTQYF
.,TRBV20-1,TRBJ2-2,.,TGCAGTGCTCCGTTGTGGTCCGGGGAGCTGTTTTTT,CSAPLWSGELFF
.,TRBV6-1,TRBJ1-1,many,TGTGCCAGCAGTGATCCGCAAGAGAACACTGAAGCTTTCTTT,CASSDPQENTEAFF
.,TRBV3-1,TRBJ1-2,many,TGTGCCAGCAGCCAGGGAGGATCAGCTAACTATGGCTACACCTTC,CASSQGGSANYGYTF
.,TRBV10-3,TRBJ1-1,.,TGTGCCATCGGGCCAGGCCTTGAAGCTTTCTTT,CAIGPGLEAFF